This T cell receptor (beta chain) originates from a study of chemoradiotherapy in HPV16-positive cancers. Method: immunoSEQ multiplex PCR; TCRdb's copy keeps in-frame clones and lacks some. The table has 10,000 or so clones, 78% seen once. In germline, CDR1 is SGDLS, CDR2 YYNGEE. V was trimmed by 4 bases and J by 8 bases, leaving 19 bases between them. There are 15 residues in the CDR3. Sampling was carried out from a patient who underwent chemoradiotherapy. This sequence was found in a human donor with HPV-associated anogenital cancer. The chain combines TRBV9 with TRBJ2-1; TRBD1 might be the D (6 bases). CDR3 amino acids: CASSTGNRAADEQFF. For the CDR3, the DNA is TGTGCCAGCAGCACCGGGAACAGGGCAGCGGATGAGCAGTTCTTC.